This TCR beta chain was documented in a study of T cell repertoires in cytomegalovirus infection. V lost 3 bases and J 2 bases, leaving 13 bases between the germline ends. This CDR3 is 15 amino acids long. One entry per CDR3 protein results from TCRdb running MiXCR on the reads. The table has 40,000 to 55,000 distinct CDR3 sequences, roughly 20% seen once. As regards this clonotype: Its antigen remains unidentified.

The material sequenced was CD8+ T cells from cultured PBMCs, taken from culture after CMV antigen stimulation. The chain uses TRBV12-3 or TRBV12-4 and TRBJ2-5; no clear D. The sequence was collected from a human donor in good health (CMV status not recorded). Some clones in this sample may be carry-over from other donors' samples. DNA of the CDR3: TGTGCCAGCAGTTTTATCCAGGCTCTACAAGAGACCCAGTACTTC. Translating it yields CASSFIQALQETQYF.